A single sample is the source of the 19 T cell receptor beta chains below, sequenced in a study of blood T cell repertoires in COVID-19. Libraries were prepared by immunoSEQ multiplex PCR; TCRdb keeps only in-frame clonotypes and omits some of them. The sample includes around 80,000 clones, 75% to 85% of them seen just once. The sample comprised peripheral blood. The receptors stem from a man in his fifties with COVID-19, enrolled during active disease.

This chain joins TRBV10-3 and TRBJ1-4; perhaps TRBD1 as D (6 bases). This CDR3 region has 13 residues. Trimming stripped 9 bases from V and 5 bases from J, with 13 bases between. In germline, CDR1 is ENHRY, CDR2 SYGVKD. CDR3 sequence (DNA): TGTGCCATGGCTCGGGACATAAATGAAAAACTGTTTTTT. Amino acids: CAMARDINEKLFF.

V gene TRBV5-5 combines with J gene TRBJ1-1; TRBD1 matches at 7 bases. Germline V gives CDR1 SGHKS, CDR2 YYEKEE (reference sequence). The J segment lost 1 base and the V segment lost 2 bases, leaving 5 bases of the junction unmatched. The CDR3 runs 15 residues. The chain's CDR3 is CASSLTGTANTEAFF. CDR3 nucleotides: TGTGCCAGCAGCTTAACCGGGACAGCGAACACTGAAGCTTTCTTT.

Here the CDR3 DNA reads TGCGCCAGCAGCTCCTCCCGGACAGGTTCTAATGAAAAACTGTTTTTT. Translated, it gives CASSSSRTGSNEKLFF. This chain links TRBV5-1 with TRBJ1-4; 7 bases align to TRBD1. Germline assignment: CDR1 SGHRS and CDR2 YFSETQ. This CDR3 has 16 amino acids. The J segment lost 3 bases and the V segment lost 3 bases, leaving 8 bases of the junction unmatched.

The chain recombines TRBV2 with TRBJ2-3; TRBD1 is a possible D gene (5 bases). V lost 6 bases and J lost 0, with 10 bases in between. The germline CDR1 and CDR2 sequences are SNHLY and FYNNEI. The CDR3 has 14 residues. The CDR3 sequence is CASSHRSSTDTQYF. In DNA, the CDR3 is TGTGCCAGCAGCCACAGGTCTAGCACAGATACGCAGTATTTT.

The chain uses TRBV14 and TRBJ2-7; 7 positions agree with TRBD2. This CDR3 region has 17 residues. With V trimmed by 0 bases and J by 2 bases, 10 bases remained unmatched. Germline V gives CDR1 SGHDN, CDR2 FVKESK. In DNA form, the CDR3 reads TGTGCCAGCAGCCAAGACCCCCTAAGCGGGACCACCTACGAGCAGTACTTC. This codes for CASSQDPLSGTTYEQYF.

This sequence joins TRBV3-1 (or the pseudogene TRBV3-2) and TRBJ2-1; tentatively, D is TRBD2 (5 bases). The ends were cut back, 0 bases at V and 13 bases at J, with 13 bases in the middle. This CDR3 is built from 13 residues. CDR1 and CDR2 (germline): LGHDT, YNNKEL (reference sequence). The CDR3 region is CASSQDTRTPQFF. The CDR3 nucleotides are TGTGCCAGCAGCCAAGATACGAGGACTCCCCAGTTCTTC.

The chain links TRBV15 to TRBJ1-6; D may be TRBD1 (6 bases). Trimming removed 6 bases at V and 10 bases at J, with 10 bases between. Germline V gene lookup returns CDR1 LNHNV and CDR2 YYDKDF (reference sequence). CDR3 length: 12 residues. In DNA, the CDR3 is TGTGCCACCAGAAACAGGGACTCACCCCTCCACTTT. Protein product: CATRNRDSPLHF.

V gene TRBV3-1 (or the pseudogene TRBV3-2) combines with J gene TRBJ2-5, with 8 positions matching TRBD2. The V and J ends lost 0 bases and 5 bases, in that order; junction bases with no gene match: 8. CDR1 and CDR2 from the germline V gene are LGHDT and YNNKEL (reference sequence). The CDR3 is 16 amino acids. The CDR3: CASSQEMAGGWETQYF. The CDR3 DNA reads TGTGCCAGCAGCCAAGAGATGGCGGGGGGATGGGAGACCCAGTACTTC.

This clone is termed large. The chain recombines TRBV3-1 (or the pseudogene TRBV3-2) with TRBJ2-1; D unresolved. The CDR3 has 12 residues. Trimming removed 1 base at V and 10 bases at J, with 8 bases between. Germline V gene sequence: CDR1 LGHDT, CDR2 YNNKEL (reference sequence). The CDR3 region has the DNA TGTGCCAGCAGCCAAGCTACTTTCGAGCAGTTCTTC. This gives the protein CASSQATFEQFF.

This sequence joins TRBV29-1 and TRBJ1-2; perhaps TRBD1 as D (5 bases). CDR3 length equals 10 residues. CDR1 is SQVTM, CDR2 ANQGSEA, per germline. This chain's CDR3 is CSDSLYGYTF. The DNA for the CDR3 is TGCAGTGACAGTCTCTATGGCTACACCTTC.

The CDR3 DNA reads as TGTGCCAGCCATGAGGGGGCTGGCAATCAGCCCCAGCATTTT. This codes for CASHEGAGNQPQHF. V usage is TRBV28 and J usage is TRBJ1-5, with 7 bases identical to TRBD1. The CDR3 length is 14 residues. Germline loops: CDR1 MDHEN, CDR2 SYDVKM. Trimming cost V 8 bases and J 2 bases; bases outside gene matches: 6.

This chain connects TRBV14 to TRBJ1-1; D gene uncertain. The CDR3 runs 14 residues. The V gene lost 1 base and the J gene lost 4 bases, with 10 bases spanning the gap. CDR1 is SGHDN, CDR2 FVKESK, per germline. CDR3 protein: CASSQGRRATEAFF. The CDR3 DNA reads TGTGCCAGCAGCCAAGGAAGGAGGGCCACTGAAGCTTTCTTT.

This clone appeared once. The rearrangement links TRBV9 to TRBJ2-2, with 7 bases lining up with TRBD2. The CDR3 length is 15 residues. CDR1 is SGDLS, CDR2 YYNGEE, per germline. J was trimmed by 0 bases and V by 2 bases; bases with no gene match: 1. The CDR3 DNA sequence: TGTGCCAGCAGCGTGGGAGGGGCGAACACCGGGGAGCTGTTTTTT. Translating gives CASSVGGANTGELFF.

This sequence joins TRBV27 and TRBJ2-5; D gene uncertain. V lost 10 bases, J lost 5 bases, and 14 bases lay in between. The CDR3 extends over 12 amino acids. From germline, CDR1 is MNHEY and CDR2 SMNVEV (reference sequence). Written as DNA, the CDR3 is TGTGCCACCTCTTCTAGTGGGGAGACCCAGTACTTC. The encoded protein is CATSSSGETQYF.

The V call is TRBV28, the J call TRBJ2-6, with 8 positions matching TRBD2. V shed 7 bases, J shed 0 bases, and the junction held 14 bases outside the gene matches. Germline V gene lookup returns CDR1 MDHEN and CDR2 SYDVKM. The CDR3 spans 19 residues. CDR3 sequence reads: CASINPGGDPSSGANVLTF. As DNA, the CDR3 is TGTGCCAGCATTAACCCGGGAGGGGACCCTAGCTCTGGGGCCAACGTCCTGACTTTC.

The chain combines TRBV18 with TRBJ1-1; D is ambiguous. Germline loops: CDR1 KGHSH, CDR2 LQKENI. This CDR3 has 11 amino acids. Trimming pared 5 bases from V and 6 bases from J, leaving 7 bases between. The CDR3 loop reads CASSVNAEAFF. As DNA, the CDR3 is TGTGCCAGCTCAGTTAATGCTGAAGCTTTCTTT.

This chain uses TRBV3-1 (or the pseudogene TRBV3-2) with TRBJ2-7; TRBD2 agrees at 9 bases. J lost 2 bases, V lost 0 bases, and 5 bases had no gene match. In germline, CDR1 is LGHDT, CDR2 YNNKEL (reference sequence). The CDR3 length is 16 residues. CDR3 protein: CASSQDNSGRPYEQYF. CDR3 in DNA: TGTGCCAGCAGCCAAGATAATAGCGGGAGACCCTACGAGCAGTACTTC.

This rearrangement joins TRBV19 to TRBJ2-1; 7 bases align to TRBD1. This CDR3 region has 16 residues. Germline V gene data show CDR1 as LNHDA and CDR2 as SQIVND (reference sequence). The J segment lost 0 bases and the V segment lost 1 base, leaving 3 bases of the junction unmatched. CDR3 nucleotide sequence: TGTGCCAGTAGTATAGGAGGGGGCGGCTCCTACAATGAGCAGTTCTTC. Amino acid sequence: CASSIGGGGSYNEQFF.

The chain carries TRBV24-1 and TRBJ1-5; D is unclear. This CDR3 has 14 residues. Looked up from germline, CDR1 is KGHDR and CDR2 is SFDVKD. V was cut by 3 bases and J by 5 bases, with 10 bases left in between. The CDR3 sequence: CATSDTTGYQPQHF. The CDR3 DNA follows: TGTGCCACCAGTGATACGACGGGGTATCAGCCCCAGCATTTT.